The T cell receptor (beta chain) described here comes from a study of blood T cell repertoires in COVID-19. Across the whole study: Researchers got acute and convalescent COVID-19 samples from the United States, Italy and Spain. Sources were T cells, B-cell-depleted T cells, or PBMCs; the material itself was cDNA or gDNA.

As processed by the authors: Counts of nucleated cells, estimated from reference gene primer amplification, were obtained. TCRdb's copy holds only in-frame clones and misses some; the assay was immunoSEQ multiplex PCR. That table is the source of V, J and clone size, and D and trimming were worked out from the DNA. The sample carries fewer than 150,000 clones, 80% to 90% recorded once. In germline, CDR1 is SGHVS, CDR2 FNYEAQ. This CDR3 region has 16 residues. V was pared by 8 bases and J by 2 bases, with 14 bases of the junction left unmatched. The specimen sequenced was peripheral blood. This TCR was recovered from a human donor in a cohort sampled during active COVID-19. The rearrangement joins TRBV7-6 to TRBJ2-7, with TRBD2 matching 8 bases. The CDR3 here is CASSGGGPRSPYEQYF. The CDR3 nucleotides are TGTGCCAGCTCGGGCGGGGGGCCTAGGTCTCCCTACGAGCAGTACTTC.